Each of the 21 T cell receptor beta chains below was sequenced from the same sample in a study of T-cell memory formation after mild COVID-19. TCRdb re-derived calls from the 5' RACE reads in MiXCR, one entry per CDR3 protein. The sample includes approximately 190,000 distinct CDR3 sequences, approximately 20% of them seen just once. The sequencing input was PBMCs or a T cell subset sorted from them (not recorded which). The source is an adult woman who had mild COVID-19 (a few samples of this study predate the infection). Cell type and time point are not known.

At least ten counts were recorded for this clonotype. The CDR3 DNA sequence: TGTGCCACCAGTGATTCGCCTAGCGGGAGGGGCGATGAGCAGTTCTTC. Amino acid sequence: CATSDSPSGRGDEQFF. The chain combines TRBV24-1 with TRBJ2-1, with 12 nucleotides matching TRBD2. The CDR3 has 16 amino acids. Germline V gene data show CDR1 as KGHDR and CDR2 as SFDVKD. The V and J ends lost 2 bases and 8 bases, in that order; junction bases with no gene match: 6.

This rearrangement joins TRBV20-1 to TRBJ1-2, with unresolved D. Trimming took off 6 bases at V and 4 bases at J, with 18 bases between the two ends. CDR3 length equals 14 residues. CDR1 is DFQATT and CDR2 is SNEGSKA in the germline V gene (reference sequence). The CDR3, as DNA: TGCAGTGCAGCGGAAGTGGGTGGTAGCTATGGCTACACCTTC. Encoded protein: CSAAEVGGSYGYTF.

This clonotype was counted a few times. The CDR3 coding sequence is TGCGCCAGCAGCTTGGCCCGCAGGGATCAAGAGACCCAGTACTTC. It specifies CASSLARRDQETQYF. J is TRBJ2-5 and V is TRBV5-1; the D gene is possibly TRBD1 (5 bases). The V gene lost 0 bases and the J gene lost 2 bases, with 11 bases spanning the gap. Germline CDR1 is SGHRS and CDR2 is YFSETQ. The CDR3 has 15 residues.

The chain combines TRBV4-1 with TRBJ2-3; 9 nucleotides match TRBD2. The CDR3 is 20 residues long. V was pared by 4 bases and J by 1 base, with 18 bases of the junction left unmatched. CDR1 is MGHRA and CDR2 is YSYEKL in the germline V gene. The CDR3 coding sequence is TGCGCCAGCAGCCTCACTCCATCGGGGGGACTAGCTCGGGGCACAGATACGCAGTATTTT. Its translation is CASSLTPSGGLARGTDTQYF.

V gene TRBV3-1 combines with J gene TRBJ2-5; 7 positions match TRBD1. Germline loops: CDR1 LGHDT, CDR2 YNNKEL (reference sequence). Unmatched junction bases numbered 11, after V lost 0 bases and J lost 4 bases. This CDR3 is 17 amino acids long. The CDR3 loop reads CASSQDVRDSGGETQYF. As DNA, the CDR3 is TGTGCCAGCAGCCAAGATGTCCGGGACAGTGGCGGAGAGACCCAGTACTTC.

This clonotype was detected a few times. The genes are TRBV7-2 and TRBJ1-5; D uncertain. CDR1 is SGHTA and CDR2 is FQGNSA in the germline V gene. This CDR3 is built from 14 residues. V was clipped by 1 base and J by 4 bases, with 8 bases between them. The CDR3 reads CASSLEKGNQPQHF. Written as DNA, the CDR3 is TGTGCCAGCAGCTTAGAGAAAGGGAATCAGCCCCAGCATTTT.

This sequence joins TRBV12-5 and TRBJ2-2, with TRBD2 identical over 9 bases. Germline lookup yields CDR1 LGHNT and CDR2 FRNRAP. CDR3 size: 16 residues. The V and J ends lost 6 bases and 4 bases, in that order; junction bases with no gene match: 9. The CDR3 loop is CASGAPGLASTGELFF. CDR3 in DNA: TGTGCTAGTGGAGCCCCGGGACTAGCTTCCACCGGGGAGCTGTTTTTT.

This sequence joins TRBV6-5 and TRBJ1-4; D ambiguous. V shed 2 bases and J shed 5 bases, with 9 bases lying between them. There are 14 residues in the CDR3. Germline-derived CDR1 and CDR2 are MNHEY and SVGAGI. The CDR3 sequence: CASSYEAYNEKLFF. CDR3 bases: TGTGCCAGCAGTTACGAGGCCTACAATGAAAAACTGTTTTTT.

This clonotype was detected a few times. The V gene is TRBV2, the J gene TRBJ2-2; D is ambiguous. The CDR3 covers 15 residues. In germline, CDR1 is SNHLY, CDR2 FYNNEI. The ends were cut back, 3 bases at V and 0 bases at J, with 8 bases in the middle. The CDR3 loop reads CASSEERTNTGELFF. For the CDR3, the DNA is TGTGCCAGCAGTGAGGAGCGTACGAACACCGGGGAGCTGTTTTTT.

Points on this clonotype: The junction and the germline gene differ at one end; a read error may be behind it. V and J are TRBV5-1 and TRBJ2-7; 11 bases map to TRBD2. Germline V gene lookup returns CDR1 SGHRS and CDR2 YFSETQ. This CDR3 is built from 14 residues. CDR3 coding DNA: TGCGCCAGCAGCTTGGATGGGGCAGCGGGGACTAGCGGCTTC. This codes for CASSLDGAAGTSGF.

This clonotype was observed a single time. The rearrangement links TRBV7-2 to TRBJ1-1, with D uncertain. Trimming stripped 5 bases from V and 2 bases from J, with 15 bases between. The germline gives CDR1 SGHTA, CDR2 FQGNSA. This CDR3 has 15 residues. The CDR3 region has the DNA TGTGCCAGCAGCCCAATGAGGACGTCTAACACTGAAGCTTTCTTT. It yields the protein CASSPMRTSNTEAFF.

The chain carries TRBV13 and TRBJ2-1; maybe TRBD1 (5 bases). The germline CDR1 and CDR2 sequences are PRHDT and FYEKMQ (reference sequence). The CDR3 consists of 20 residues. Trimming took 5 bases from V and 0 from J, leaving 26 bases between them. CDR3 amino acids: CASSGRQGSIDGSSYNEQFF. The CDR3 region has the DNA TGTGCCAGCAGCGGCAGGCAGGGATCCATCGACGGAAGCTCCTACAATGAGCAGTTCTTC.

This clonotype occurred a few times. The rearrangement uses TRBV20-1 and TRBJ1-3, with D uncertain. The V gene's germline CDR1 is DFQATT and CDR2 SNEGSKA (reference sequence). With 1 base removed from V and 0 bases from J, the gap between germline ends came to 13 bases. This CDR3 comprises 16 residues. This CDR3 is CSARGRAVVSGNTIYF. As DNA, the CDR3 is TGCAGTGCTAGAGGCCGGGCGGTGGTCTCTGGAAACACCATATATTTT.

The chain links TRBV15 to TRBJ2-1; TRBD2 matches at 10 bases. This CDR3 is built from 18 residues. The J segment lost 0 bases and the V segment lost 3 bases, leaving 8 bases of the junction unmatched. Per germline, CDR1 LNHNV and CDR2 YYDKDF (reference sequence). This chain's CDR3 is CATSRVSGLAVSYNEQFF. CDR3 DNA sequence: TGTGCCACCAGCAGGGTTTCCGGACTAGCGGTCTCCTACAATGAGCAGTTCTTC.

In its sample, this clonotype was seen a few times. The rearrangement joins TRBV6-5 to TRBJ1-6; 8 nucleotides match TRBD1. V was pared by 3 bases and J by 10 bases, with 8 bases of the junction left unmatched. The CDR3 has 15 residues. Germline V gives CDR1 MNHEY, CDR2 SVGAGI. The CDR3 nucleotides read TGTGCCAGCAGTTATCCGACAGGGGCAGGCTCACCCCTCCACTTT. Amino acid sequence: CASSYPTGAGSPLHF.

The chain joins TRBV6-4 to TRBJ2-3; 7 bases match TRBD1. CDR3 length: 13 residues. From germline, CDR1 is MRHNA and CDR2 SNTAGT. The junction had 1 base not matched to a gene; V was cut back by 7 bases and J by 0 bases. CDR3 in DNA: TGTGCCAGCAAGGGACAGAGCACAGATACGCAGTATTTT. Residues: CASKGQSTDTQYF.

The genes are TRBV24-1 and TRBJ2-3; 8 positions agree with TRBD2. J gave up 2 bases and V 7 bases, and 7 bases lay outside the gene matches. The CDR3 length is 15 residues. Per germline, CDR1 KGHDR and CDR2 SFDVKD. The CDR3 sequence is CATSGAGDPTDTQYF. CDR3 DNA: TGTGCCACCAGCGGAGCGGGAGACCCCACAGATACGCAGTATTTT.

This clonotype occurred many times. The chain joins TRBV7-2 to TRBJ2-7; D is unclear. V shed 0 bases and J shed 4 bases, with 7 bases lying between them. Germline V gene data show CDR1 as SGHTA and CDR2 as FQGNSA. This CDR3 comprises 13 residues. CDR3 nucleotides: TGTGCCAGCAGCTTAGCGAGTCCTTACGAGCAGTACTTC. Protein sequence: CASSLASPYEQYF.

This clonotype was recorded a few times. The V call is TRBV5-1, the J call TRBJ2-3; TRBD1 agrees at 10 bases. CDR3 length: 15 amino acids. In germline, CDR1 is SGHRS, CDR2 YFSETQ. V was clipped by 3 bases and J by 3 bases; unmatched bases: 4. The CDR3 region is CASSWGTGETDTQYF. In nucleotides, the CDR3 is TGCGCCAGCAGCTGGGGGACAGGGGAGACAGATACGCAGTATTTT.

This sequence joins TRBV30 and TRBJ1-4, with 9 nucleotides matching TRBD1. The germline CDR1 and CDR2 sequences are GTSNPN and SVGIG (reference sequence). With V trimmed by 7 bases and J by 4 bases, 7 bases remained unmatched. CDR3 length equals 14 residues. In DNA, the CDR3 is TGTGCCTTGGGACAGGGAATGCGTAATGAAAAACTGTTTTTT. Protein: CALGQGMRNEKLFF.

V and J are TRBV20-1 and TRBJ2-7; the match to TRBD1 covers 9 bases. After removal of 0 bases from V and 6 bases from J, the junction contained 12 bases not matched to a gene. Germline V CDR1 and CDR2: DFQATT, SNEGSKA (reference sequence). This CDR3 region has 16 residues. The DNA for the CDR3 is TGCAGTGCTAGAGATATCGGACAGGGGCACTTCCTCGAGCAGTACTTC. The encoded protein is CSARDIGQGHFLEQYF.